Listed below are T cell receptor beta chains from one sample, sequenced in a study of blood T cell repertoires in COVID-19. Method: immunoSEQ multiplex PCR; TCRdb's copy keeps in-frame clones and lacks some. This table has about 98,000 clones, over 70% appearing once. Sequences were obtained from peripheral blood. These receptors came from a woman over 75 with acute or convalescent COVID-19. The CDR3 runs from the conserved cysteine through the conserved F or W. A D gene is named only where the DNA matches it firmly. Some rows mark clone size as missing; the rest say once, few, many or name a class of expanded clone.

j_call: TRBJ1-4
clone_size: NA
v_call: TRBV29-1
d_call: TRBD1
cdr3_aa: CSASGQNEKLFF
cdr3_nt: TGCAGCGCCTCGGGACAGAATGAAAAACTGTTTTTT

j_call: TRBJ1-1
clone_size: NA
v_call: TRBV28
d_call: NA
cdr3_aa: CASSLRESNTEAFF
cdr3_nt: TGTGCCAGCAGTTTGAGAGAATCGAACACTGAAGCTTTCTTT

j_call: TRBJ1-1
clone_size: NA
v_call: TRBV5-1
d_call: TRBD1
cdr3_aa: CASSRGDRARNTEAFF
cdr3_nt: TGCGCCAGCAGCCGGGGGGACAGGGCGCGGAACACTGAAGCTTTCTTT

j_call: TRBJ1-5
clone_size: NA
v_call: TRBV10-3
d_call: NA
cdr3_aa: CAIKGERGQPQHF
cdr3_nt: TGTGCCATCAAGGGGGAGAGAGGTCAGCCCCAGCATTTT

j_call: TRBJ1-5
clone_size: NA
v_call: TRBV19
d_call: NA
cdr3_aa: CASSRTDSNQPQHF
cdr3_nt: TGTGCCAGTAGTCGGACAGATAGCAATCAGCCCCAGCATTTT

j_call: TRBJ1-2
clone_size: few
v_call: TRBV5-1
d_call: TRBD1
cdr3_aa: CASSLDVGQIWGYTF
cdr3_nt: TGCGCCAGCAGCTTGGATGTGGGACAGATCTGGGGCTACACCTTC

j_call: TRBJ1-2
clone_size: NA
v_call: TRBV21-1
d_call: NA
cdr3_aa: CASASDRGYGYTF
cdr3_nt: TGTGCCAGCGCCTCCGACAGGGGCTATGGCTACACCTTC

j_call: TRBJ1-1
clone_size: NA
v_call: TRBV6-4
d_call: TRBD1
cdr3_aa: CASETGVNTEAFF
cdr3_nt: TGTGCCAGCGAAACAGGGGTGAACACTGAAGCTTTCTTT

j_call: TRBJ2-1
clone_size: NA
v_call: TRBV28
d_call: NA
cdr3_aa: CASRGGGKYNEQFF
cdr3_nt: TGTGCCAGCAGAGGGGGGGGAAAGTACAATGAGCAGTTCTTC

j_call: TRBJ2-3
clone_size: once
v_call: TRBV4-1
d_call: TRBD1
cdr3_aa: CASSQGGKQGWDTQYF
cdr3_nt: TGCGCCAGCAGCCAAGGAGGGAAACAGGGGTGGGATACGCAGTATTTT

j_call: TRBJ2-1
clone_size: NA
v_call: TRBV28
d_call: TRBD1
cdr3_aa: CASGEQGKVEQFF
cdr3_nt: TGTGCCAGCGGAGAACAGGGGAAGGTTGAGCAGTTCTTC

j_call: TRBJ1-1
clone_size: NA
v_call: TRBV11-2
d_call: NA
cdr3_aa: CASSGHQGAFF
cdr3_nt: TGTGCCAGCAGCGGGCACCAGGGGGCTTTCTTT

j_call: TRBJ2-5
clone_size: NA
v_call: TRBV7-9
d_call: NA
cdr3_aa: CASSQGFVEETQYF
cdr3_nt: TGTGCCAGCAGCCAGGGGTTTGTAGAAGAGACCCAGTACTTC

j_call: TRBJ1-2
clone_size: NA
v_call: TRBV6-5
d_call: NA
cdr3_aa: CASSSEGYGYTF
cdr3_nt: TGTGCCAGCAGTTCGGAGGGATATGGCTACACCTTC

j_call: TRBJ1-1
clone_size: NA
v_call: TRBV5-1
d_call: TRBD1
cdr3_aa: CASSMGQEAFF
cdr3_nt: TGCGCCAGCAGCATGGGACAGGAAGCTTTCTTT

j_call: TRBJ2-7
clone_size: NA
v_call: TRBV5-1
d_call: TRBD2
cdr3_aa: CASSDGLATYEQYF
cdr3_nt: TGCGCCAGCAGCGACGGACTAGCAACCTACGAGCAGTACTTC

j_call: TRBJ1-2
clone_size: NA
v_call: TRBV5-6
d_call: TRBD1
cdr3_aa: CASSTGQGARGYTF
cdr3_nt: TGTGCCAGCAGCACGGGACAGGGGGCACGTGGCTACACCTTC

j_call: TRBJ2-1
clone_size: once
v_call: TRBV18
d_call: NA
cdr3_aa: CASSLGYNEQFF
cdr3_nt: TGTGCCAGCTCACTCGGGTACAATGAGCAGTTCTTC

j_call: TRBJ1-3
clone_size: NA
v_call: TRBV5-1
d_call: TRBD1
cdr3_aa: CASSLTGDGNTIYF
cdr3_nt: TGCGCCAGCAGCTTGACAGGGGACGGAAACACCATATATTTT

j_call: TRBJ1-2
clone_size: NA
v_call: TRBV24-1
d_call: NA
cdr3_aa: CATSYRESDGYTF
cdr3_nt: TGTGCCACCAGCTACAGGGAGTCGGATGGCTACACCTTC

j_call: TRBJ1-1
clone_size: NA
v_call: TRBV7-2
d_call: NA
cdr3_aa: CASSLVFGANTEAFF
cdr3_nt: TGTGCCAGCAGCTTAGTGTTTGGGGCGAACACTGAAGCTTTCTTT

j_call: TRBJ1-3
clone_size: NA
v_call: TRBV7-2
d_call: NA
cdr3_aa: CASSYQGRTGNTIYF
cdr3_nt: TGTGCCAGCAGCTACCAGGGAAGAACTGGAAACACCATATATTTT

j_call: TRBJ1-1
clone_size: NA
v_call: TRBV29-1
d_call: TRBD1
cdr3_aa: CSAHDRGLNTEAFF
cdr3_nt: TGCAGCGCCCACGACAGGGGTTTGAACACTGAAGCTTTCTTT

j_call: TRBJ1-5
clone_size: NA
v_call: TRBV2
d_call: TRBD1
cdr3_aa: CASRDRDHSNQPQHF
cdr3_nt: TGTGCCAGCCGGGACAGGGACCATAGCAATCAGCCCCAGCATTTT

j_call: TRBJ1-6
clone_size: NA
v_call: TRBV6-5
d_call: NA
cdr3_aa: CASEVGTTNSPLHF
cdr3_nt: TGTGCCAGCGAGGTTGGGACAACCAATTCACCCCTCCACTTT

j_call: TRBJ1-4
clone_size: NA
v_call: TRBV5-4
d_call: TRBD1
cdr3_aa: CASSEGQGTNEKLFF
cdr3_nt: TGTGCCAGCAGCGAAGGACAGGGAACTAATGAAAAACTGTTTTTT

j_call: TRBJ1-6
clone_size: NA
v_call: TRBV7-9
d_call: NA
cdr3_aa: CASGSLGPQYNSPLHF
cdr3_nt: TGTGCCAGCGGTTCCTTGGGGCCTCAATATAATTCACCCCTCCACTTT

j_call: TRBJ1-3
clone_size: NA
v_call: TRBV28
d_call: NA
cdr3_aa: CASSSPDSLTGNTIYF
cdr3_nt: TGTGCCAGCAGTTCTCCGGACTCCCTGACTGGAAACACCATATATTTT

j_call: TRBJ1-5
clone_size: NA
v_call: TRBV5-6
d_call: TRBD1
cdr3_aa: CASSLGRGSFQPQHF
cdr3_nt: TGTGCCAGCAGCTTGGGCAGGGGGTCTTTTCAGCCCCAGCATTTT

j_call: TRBJ2-3
clone_size: once
v_call: TRBV29-1
d_call: TRBD1
cdr3_aa: CSVFDRGARGSTDTQYF
cdr3_nt: TGCAGCGTCTTTGACAGGGGGGCGCGGGGGAGCACAGATACGCAGTATTTT

j_call: TRBJ2-1
clone_size: once
v_call: TRBV24-1
d_call: TRBD2
cdr3_aa: CATMRGGDSEQFF
cdr3_nt: TGTGCCACCATGCGGGGGGGCGATAGTGAGCAGTTCTTC

j_call: TRBJ2-3
clone_size: NA
v_call: TRBV9
d_call: NA
cdr3_aa: CASSVGSVGDTQYF
cdr3_nt: TGTGCCAGCAGCGTGGGTAGCGTTGGAGATACGCAGTATTTT

j_call: TRBJ2-3
clone_size: NA
v_call: TRBV15
d_call: NA
cdr3_aa: CATSRPSTDTQYF
cdr3_nt: TGTGCCACCAGCAGACCGAGCACAGATACGCAGTATTTT

j_call: TRBJ1-1
clone_size: NA
v_call: TRBV10-3
d_call: NA
cdr3_aa: CAISVQGGFTEAFF
cdr3_nt: TGTGCCATCAGCGTACAGGGAGGGTTCACTGAAGCTTTCTTT

j_call: TRBJ2-1
clone_size: NA
v_call: TRBV7-9
d_call: TRBD2
cdr3_aa: CASSLGLAGVDNEQFF
cdr3_nt: TGTGCCAGCAGCTTGGGACTAGCGGGTGTCGACAATGAGCAGTTCTTC

j_call: TRBJ2-2
clone_size: NA
v_call: TRBV3-1/TRBV3-2
d_call: TRBD2
cdr3_aa: CASSLSSGYNTGELFF
cdr3_nt: TGTGCCAGCAGCCTCTCTAGCGGGTATAACACCGGGGAGCTGTTTTTT

j_call: TRBJ1-2
clone_size: few
v_call: TRBV28
d_call: NA
cdr3_aa: CASSLSAGASYGYTF
cdr3_nt: TGTGCCAGCAGTTTATCTGCAGGCGCATCCTATGGCTACACCTTC

j_call: TRBJ1-6
clone_size: NA
v_call: TRBV5-6
d_call: TRBD1
cdr3_aa: CASSFLGQGNSPLHF
cdr3_nt: TGTGCCAGCAGCTTTCTCGGACAGGGAAATTCACCCCTCCACTTT